A selection of T cell receptor beta chains follows, all from one sample in a study of T cells after posttransplantation cyclophosphamide. Profiling relied on immunoSEQ multiplex PCR, and the TCRdb table lists in-frame clones only, not all of them. This table holds 45,000 to 60,000 clones, 85% to 95% found once. The specimen was PBMCs. The receptors were gathered from a woman aged 45 to 65 in good health and a related stem cell transplant donor. The CDR3 runs from the conserved cysteine through the conserved F or W. D genes are given only for firm matches. Clone size is given for some rows only: seen once, a few or many times, or a class if the clone is expanded.

CDR3: CAISEGGAGNQPQHF
DNA: TGTGCCATCAGTGAAGGGGGGGCCGGCAATCAGCCCCAGCATTTT
size: -
J: TRBJ1-5
V: TRBV10-3
D: -
length: 15

CDR3: CASSIYNQPQHF
DNA: TGTGCCAGTAGTATATACAATCAGCCCCAGCATTTT
size: -
J: TRBJ1-5
V: TRBV19
D: -
length: 12

CDR3: CAIRGDSGSDTQYF
DNA: TGTGCCATCAGAGGAGATAGCGGGAGTGATACGCAGTATTTT
size: -
J: TRBJ2-3
V: TRBV10-3
D: TRBD2
length: 14

CDR3: CASSLALAFTDTQYF
DNA: TGTGCCAGCAGCTTAGCGCTAGCGTTCACAGATACGCAGTATTTT
size: -
J: TRBJ2-3
V: TRBV13
D: -
length: 15

CDR3: CASSPEGTSLPGELFF
DNA: TGTGCCAGCAGCCCAGAAGGGACTAGCCTCCCCGGGGAGCTGTTTTTT
size: once
J: TRBJ2-2
V: TRBV9
D: TRBD2
length: 16

CDR3: CASSLGSGEYEQYF
DNA: TGTGCCAGCAGCTTAGGTTCAGGGGAGTACGAGCAGTACTTC
size: -
J: TRBJ2-7
V: TRBV11-2
D: -
length: 14

CDR3: CASSIGGANTEAFF
DNA: TGTGCCAGTAGTATCGGCGGGGCGAACACTGAAGCTTTCTTT
size: -
J: TRBJ1-1
V: TRBV19
D: -
length: 14

CDR3: CASSFLWATGELFF
DNA: TGTGCCAGCAGCTTTTTGTGGGCCACCGGGGAGCTGTTTTTT
size: -
J: TRBJ2-2
V: TRBV7-9
D: -
length: 14

CDR3: CATKQGSNQPQHF
DNA: TGTGCCACGAAACAGGGAAGCAATCAGCCCCAGCATTTT
size: -
J: TRBJ1-5
V: TRBV6-6
D: -
length: 13

CDR3: CASIRQGVRGAREQFF
DNA: TGTGCCAGCATACGACAGGGGGTAAGGGGGGCTAGAGAGCAGTTCTTC
size: -
J: TRBJ2-1
V: TRBV27
D: TRBD1
length: 16

CDR3: CASSLGLRTLATNEKLFF
DNA: TGTGCCAGCAGCTTAGGTCTGAGGACACTTGCAACTAATGAAAAACTGTTTTTT
size: -
J: TRBJ1-4
V: TRBV7-9
D: -
length: 18

CDR3: CASRGSGAYNEQFF
DNA: TGTGCCAGCAGGGGGAGCGGAGCCTACAATGAGCAGTTCTTC
size: -
J: TRBJ2-1
V: TRBV6-1
D: -
length: 14

CDR3: CASSGSRAGSTDTQYF
DNA: TGCGCCAGCAGTGGAAGTCGGGCAGGGAGCACAGATACGCAGTATTTT
size: -
J: TRBJ2-3
V: TRBV10-1
D: -
length: 16

CDR3: CASGLTASGGWVNTIYF
DNA: TGTGCTAGTGGTTTGACCGCCTCGGGAGGGTGGGTGAACACCATATATTTT
size: -
J: TRBJ1-3
V: TRBV12-5
D: -
length: 17

CDR3: CASSPMTGEGYGYTF
DNA: TGTGCCAGCTCACCTATGACAGGGGAGGGCTATGGCTACACCTTC
size: once
J: TRBJ1-2
V: TRBV18
D: TRBD1
length: 15

CDR3: CASSPSGTSGTDTQYF
DNA: TGCGCCAGCAGCCCATCGGGGACTAGCGGCACAGATACGCAGTATTTT
size: -
J: TRBJ2-3
V: TRBV5-1
D: TRBD2
length: 16

CDR3: CASSYQGSIYEQYF
DNA: TGTGCCAGCAGTTACCAGGGTAGTATCTACGAGCAGTACTTC
size: -
J: TRBJ2-7
V: TRBV6-5
D: -
length: 14

CDR3: CASSQGGGDRHYEQYF
DNA: TGCGCCAGCAGCCAAGGGGGAGGGGACAGGCACTACGAGCAGTACTTC
size: few
J: TRBJ2-7
V: TRBV4-1
D: -
length: 16

CDR3: CASSEGGMNNEQFF
DNA: TGTGCCAGCAGTGAGGGGGGAATGAACAATGAGCAGTTCTTC
size: -
J: TRBJ2-1
V: TRBV25-1
D: -
length: 14

CDR3: CASSGSYTGTEGNTIYF
DNA: TGTGCCAGCAGCGGTAGTTACACCGGGACAGAGGGAAACACCATATATTTT
size: -
J: TRBJ1-3
V: TRBV9
D: TRBD1
length: 17

CDR3: CASITRRGGQETQYF
DNA: TGTGCCAGCATTACCAGGAGGGGGGGGCAAGAGACCCAGTACTTC
size: -
J: TRBJ2-5
V: TRBV25-1
D: -
length: 15

CDR3: CASSGGGREWGETQYF
DNA: TGTGCCAGCAGCGGGGGCGGGCGGGAGTGGGGAGAGACCCAGTACTTC
size: -
J: TRBJ2-5
V: TRBV9
D: TRBD2
length: 16

CDR3: CASSISGSKALGYTF
DNA: TGTGCCAGTAGTATTTCGGGTTCCAAAGCATTGGGCTACACCTTC
size: -
J: TRBJ1-2
V: TRBV19
D: -
length: 15

CDR3: CASTRTGGSYEQYF
DNA: TGTGCCAGCACCAGGACAGGGGGATCCTACGAGCAGTACTTC
size: -
J: TRBJ2-7
V: TRBV11-2
D: TRBD1
length: 14

CDR3: CAITGQGDWEQYF
DNA: TGTGCCATCACGGGACAGGGGGACTGGGAGCAGTACTTC
size: -
J: TRBJ2-5
V: TRBV10-3
D: TRBD1
length: 13

CDR3: CASSLSWRGTLDTQYF
DNA: TGTGCCAGCAGTTTATCTTGGCGGGGGACCCTGGATACGCAGTATTTT
size: -
J: TRBJ2-3
V: TRBV6-6
D: TRBD2
length: 16

CDR3: CASRNTGELFF
DNA: TGCGCCAGCCGGAACACCGGGGAGCTGTTTTTT
size: -
J: TRBJ2-2
V: TRBV4-1
D: -
length: 11

CDR3: CASSTGGLNTGELFF
DNA: TGTGCCAGTAGTACAGGGGGACTGAACACCGGGGAGCTGTTTTTT
size: -
J: TRBJ2-2
V: TRBV19
D: -
length: 15

CDR3: CASSGQGIQPQHF
DNA: TGTGCCAGTAGTGGCCAGGGCATTCAGCCCCAGCATTTT
size: -
J: TRBJ1-5
V: TRBV19
D: -
length: 13

CDR3: CASSLTTLNYGYTF
DNA: TGCGCCAGCAGCTTAACCACCCTAAACTATGGCTACACCTTC
size: -
J: TRBJ1-2
V: TRBV5-1
D: -
length: 14

CDR3: CASSLNPSSYEQYF
DNA: TGTGCCAGCAGCTTAAATCCGAGCTCCTACGAGCAGTACTTC
size: -
J: TRBJ2-7
V: TRBV7-2
D: -
length: 14

CDR3: CASTLSGTGRQPQHF
DNA: TGTGCCAGCACCTTATCCGGGACAGGTAGACAGCCCCAGCATTTT
size: -
J: TRBJ1-5
V: TRBV2
D: TRBD1
length: 15

CDR3: CAISEYRGTDTQYF
DNA: TGTGCCATCAGTGAATACAGGGGAACAGATACGCAGTATTTT
size: -
J: TRBJ2-3
V: TRBV10-3
D: TRBD1
length: 14

CDR3: CAWSVPGSYGYTF
DNA: TGTGCCTGGAGTGTACCGGGAAGCTATGGCTACACCTTC
size: -
J: TRBJ1-2
V: TRBV30
D: -
length: 13

CDR3: CASSPPFYRSSYEQYF
DNA: TGCGCCAGCAGTCCCCCTTTCTACAGGAGCTCCTACGAGCAGTACTTC
size: -
J: TRBJ2-7
V: TRBV5-1
D: -
length: 16

CDR3: CASSATWSTEAFF
DNA: TGTGCCAGCAGTGCAACATGGAGCACTGAAGCTTTCTTT
size: once
J: TRBJ1-1
V: TRBV6-1
D: -
length: 13

CDR3: CASTRQLRIEQYF
DNA: TGTGCCAGCACAAGACAGTTGAGGATCGAGCAGTACTTC
size: -
J: TRBJ2-7
V: TRBV2
D: -
length: 13

CDR3: CASSQDPLRLTGGISYEQYF
DNA: TGCGCCAGCAGCCAAGACCCCCTCAGACTGACAGGGGGGATCTCCTACGAGCAGTACTTC
size: once
J: TRBJ2-7
V: TRBV4-1
D: TRBD1
length: 20

CDR3: CATSSRQLNTEAFF
DNA: TGTGCCACCAGCAGCCGACAATTGAACACTGAAGCTTTCTTT
size: -
J: TRBJ1-1
V: TRBV15
D: -
length: 14

CDR3: CASSLRTSGGATDTQYF
DNA: TGTGCCAGCAGCTTAAGGACTAGCGGGGGGGCTACAGATACGCAGTATTTT
size: once
J: TRBJ2-3
V: TRBV11-2
D: TRBD2
length: 17

CDR3: CASSPGDSRSYEQYF
DNA: TGCGCCAGCAGCCCAGGGGACAGTCGATCCTACGAGCAGTACTTC
size: -
J: TRBJ2-7
V: TRBV5-1
D: TRBD1
length: 15

CDR3: CASSTGLAGRGEQFF
DNA: TGTGCCAGCAGCACAGGACTAGCGGGGAGGGGTGAGCAGTTCTTC
size: -
J: TRBJ2-1
V: TRBV11-3
D: TRBD2
length: 15

CDR3: CAGGTDSNQPQHF
DNA: TGTGCCGGGGGGACAGATAGCAATCAGCCCCAGCATTTT
size: -
J: TRBJ1-5
V: TRBV6-1
D: TRBD1
length: 13